This is a list of T cell receptor beta chains from one sample in a study of T-cell memory formation after mild COVID-19. From the 5' RACE reads, TCRdb called clonotypes with MiXCR, one entry per CDR3 protein. The sample has around 200,000 distinct CDR3 sequences; about 27% are singletons. Source material: PBMCs or a T cell subset sorted from them (not recorded which). These receptors originate from an adult woman who had mild COVID-19 (a few samples of this study predate the infection). Cell type and time point are not known. Each CDR3 is given with its conserved first and last residue. Fields, in order: V gene, D gene, CDR3 protein. D genes are given only for firm matches.

TRBV3-1 TRBD2 CASTPKRDYNEQFF
TRBV7-9 - CASSALANIQYF
TRBV5-6 - CASSLGTGADVLSYTQYF
TRBV20-1 - CSANSRRRGNTDTQYF
TRBV7-2 - CASSLAPRGSPDTQYF
TRBV6-5 - CASSYPPSNEQFF
TRBV29-1 TRBD1 CSVAGGSNQPQHF
TRBV15 - CATSRDRALPSETQYF
TRBV7-9 - CASSLEFSVYEQYF
TRBV6-5 - CASRSISRGEAEAFF
TRBV5-5 TRBD2 CASSLYLRAGGNEQFF
TRBV7-2 - CASSLDGGLYEQYF
TRBV19 - CASSSLPGELFF
TRBV25-1 TRBD1 CASSESGGRYEQYF
TRBV7-2 - CASSLQVPQETQYF
TRBV4-1 TRBD1 CASSQLPGQSDSPLHF
TRBV4-2 - CASSHEGNTIYF